This TCR beta chain appears in the sequencing data of a study of CD8+CD57+ T cells in acquired aplastic anemia. Study information: Sorted CD4+ and CD8+ cells gave a mean 3.2 ug DNA, range roughly 0.19 to 30 ug. Read counts for CD4+ cells (from healthy donors) averaged about 10.8 million. Findings of the study overall: It was found that roughly 29 CD8+ CDR3 sequences were shared between patients and controls.

The table lists this clonotype with a few counts. Its antigen is unknown. Both TCR beta VDJ combination and CDR3 sequence profiling were carried out. Genomic DNA was the template for this profiling. In TCRdb, the reads were re-called with MiXCR into one record per CDR3 protein. The table has about 42,000 distinct CDR3 sequences, approximately 67% seen once; the top ten hold 20% to 25%. Germline V CDR1 and CDR2: SGDLS, YYNGEE. This CDR3 is built from 14 residues. V lost 5 bases and J lost 2; bases outside the gene matches: 7. This TCR was sampled from a human donor in good health, serving as a control. Sequencing used sorted CD4+, CD8+, or CD8+CD57+ T cells (not recorded which) from PBMCs. The V and J genes are TRBV9 and TRBJ2-7; 7 bases are shared with TRBD1. This CDR3 is CASSVNRGPYEQYF. The CDR3 coding sequence is TGTGCCAGCAGTGTAAACAGGGGCCCCTACGAGCAGTACTTC. Supplemented by reference TRBV9 and TRBJ2-7, the full variable domain reads DSGVTQTPKHLITATGQRVTLRCSPRSGDLSVYWYQQSLDQGLQFLIQYYNGEERAKGNILERFSAQQFPDLHSELNLSSLELGDSALYFCASSVNRGPYEQYFGPGTRLTVT.